These 9 T cell receptor beta chains came from one sample sequenced in a study of monozygotic twins with cystic fibrosis. Method: immunoSEQ multiplex PCR; TCRdb's copy keeps in-frame clones and lacks some. The sample has about 12,000 clones, 85% seen once. Sequences were obtained from blood. Receptors were obtained from a man aged 18 to 29 with cystic fibrosis.

The chain employs TRBV28 and TRBJ1-2; tentatively, D is TRBD1 (6 bases). The germline CDR1 and CDR2 sequences are MDHEN and SYDVKM. The CDR3 totals 14 residues. The ends were cut back, 3 bases at V and 1 base at J, with 9 bases in the middle. The CDR3 region is CASSLEGVNYGYTF. In nucleotides, the CDR3 is TGTGCCAGCAGTTTGGAGGGGGTTAACTATGGCTACACCTTC.

The chain is built from TRBV5-1 and TRBJ2-5; D might be TRBD1 or TRBD2, each matching 5 bases. The J call could be wrong; TRBJ2-7 is a better fit for the DNA end. Germline V gives CDR1 SGHRS, CDR2 YFSETQ. This CDR3 contains 13 residues. The CDR3 is CASSVEGSNEQYF. In DNA form, the CDR3 reads TGCGCCAGCAGCGTTGAGGGGTCCAACGAGCAGTACTTC.

The rearrangement links TRBV6-6 to TRBJ1-6; perhaps TRBD1 as D (6 bases). Germline CDR1 MNHNY, CDR2 SVGAGI (reference sequence). The CDR3 runs 15 residues. V lost 5 bases to trimming and J lost 9 bases, with 17 bases between them. The CDR3 loop is CASSPGQGWTSPLHF. The CDR3 coding sequence is TGTGCCAGCAGTCCCGGGCAGGGGTGGACTTCACCCCTCCACTTT.

The chain carries TRBV10-3 and TRBJ2-5, with TRBD1 identical over 9 bases. Germline V gene data show CDR1 as ENHRY and CDR2 as SYGVKD. This CDR3 region has 17 residues. The trim removed 10 bases at V and 2 bases at J, leaving 17 bases unmatched. CDR3 DNA: TGTGCCACCCAGGGTCCCCCGGGACAGGGACCTCAAGAGACCCAGTACTTC. Amino acids: CATQGPPGQGPQETQYF.

The chain is built from TRBV5-4 and TRBJ2-7; 10 bases fit TRBD2. CDR3 size: 13 residues. V dropped 4 bases and J dropped 8; count of bases not matched to a gene: 6. Germline loops: CDR1 SGHNT, CDR2 YYREEE (reference sequence). The DNA for the CDR3 is TGTGCCAGCAGCGACAGCGGGAGGGGTCAGCAGTACTTC. Protein sequence: CASSDSGRGQQYF.

The rearrangement uses TRBV27 and TRBJ2-2; possibly TRBD1 for D (5 bases). CDR1 is MNHEY, CDR2 SMNVEV, per germline (reference sequence). Deletions cut 7 bases from V and 1 base from J, with 13 bases between. The CDR3 runs 15 residues. The CDR3 DNA reads TGTGCCAGCAAGGGGTTGGTAGAGAACACCGGGGAGCTGTTTTTT. Translation gives CASKGLVENTGELFF.

CDR3 sequence: CASSPSSYEQYF. In DNA, the CDR3 is TGTGCCAGCTCGCCCAGCTCCTACGAGCAGTACTTC. V gene TRBV18 combines with J gene TRBJ2-7; D call uncertain. Germline loops: CDR1 KGHSH, CDR2 LQKENI. This CDR3 spans 12 amino acids. V was clipped by 6 bases and J by 0 bases, with 6 bases between them. Looking up the rest from reference TRBV18 and TRBJ2-7 gives the full variable domain: NAGVMQNPRHLVRRRGQEARLRCSPMKGHSHVYWYRQLPEEGLKFMVYLQKENIIDESGMPKERFSAEFPKEGPSILRIQQVVRGDSAAYFCASSPSSYEQYFGPGTRLTVT.

The J gene is TRBJ2-1, the V gene TRBV27; 9 positions match TRBD2. CDR1 and CDR2 (germline): MNHEY, SMNVEV (reference sequence). CDR3 length: 16 residues. With V trimmed by 1 base and J by 2 bases, 3 bases remained unmatched. Here the CDR3 reads CASSLFGGRAYNEQFF. The CDR3, as DNA: TGTGCCAGCAGTTTATTTGGCGGGAGGGCCTACAATGAGCAGTTCTTC.

This chain links TRBV15 with TRBJ2-7, with 9 bases lining up with TRBD1. The CDR3 has 16 residues. The germline V gene has CDR1 LNHNV and CDR2 YYDKDF (reference sequence). V lost 1 base and J lost 3; bases outside the gene matches: 7. The CDR3 DNA sequence: TGTGCCACCAGCAGAGTCGGGACAGGGCAAAGCTACGAGCAGTACTTC. Its translation: CATSRVGTGQSYEQYF. Combining the CDR3 with reference TRBV15 and TRBJ2-7 gives the whole variable domain DAMVIQNPRYQVTQFGKPVTLSCSQTLNHNVMYWYQQKSSQAPKLLFHYYDKDFNNEADTPDNFQSRRPNTSFCFLDIRSPGLGDTAMYLCATSRVGTGQSYEQYFGPGTRLTVT.